This T cell receptor beta chain was captured in a study of PD-L1 blockade in urothelial cancer. The assay was immunoSEQ multiplex PCR, and TCRdb's table has in-frame clones only and misses some. The table lists 45,000 to 65,000 clones, 84% of them singletons. The source of this sequence is a man in his forties or fifties with urothelial cancer. Sample: PBMCs, taken around atezolizumab (anti-PD-L1) treatment.

The CDR3 DNA sequence: TGTGCCAGCACCACTCGCGGGCGCACAGATACGCAGTATTTT. It specifies CASTTRGRTDTQYF. The rearrangement links TRBV27 to TRBJ2-3; D may be TRBD2 (5 bases). Germline lookup yields CDR1 MNHEY and CDR2 SMNVEV (reference sequence). Between the trimmed V and J ends, which lost 7 bases and 1 base, there was a span of 12 bases. The CDR3 spans 14 residues.